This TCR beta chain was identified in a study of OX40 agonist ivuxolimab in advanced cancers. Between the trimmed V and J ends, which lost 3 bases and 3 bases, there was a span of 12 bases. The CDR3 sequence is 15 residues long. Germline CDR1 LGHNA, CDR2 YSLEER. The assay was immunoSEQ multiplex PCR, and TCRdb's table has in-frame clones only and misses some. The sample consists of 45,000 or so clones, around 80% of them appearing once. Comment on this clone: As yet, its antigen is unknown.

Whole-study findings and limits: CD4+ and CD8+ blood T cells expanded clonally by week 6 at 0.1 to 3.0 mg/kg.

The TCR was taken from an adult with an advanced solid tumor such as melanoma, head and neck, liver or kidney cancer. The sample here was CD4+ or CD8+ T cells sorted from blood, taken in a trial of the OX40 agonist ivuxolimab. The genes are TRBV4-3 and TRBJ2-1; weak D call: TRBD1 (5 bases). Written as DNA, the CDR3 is TGCGCCAGCAGCCAGCAGGGTACTGGCTACAATGAGCAGTTCTTC. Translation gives CASSQQGTGYNEQFF.